These 2 T cell receptor beta chains were sequenced from one sample in a study of T cell changes during pregnancy in multiple sclerosis. Method: immunoSEQ multiplex PCR; TCRdb's copy keeps in-frame clones and lacks some. The sample lists some 85,000 clones, about 94% occurring once. Sequences were derived from peripheral blood, sampled in the second trimester of pregnancy. The source of these receptors is a female donor in good health, enrolled as a control in a pregnancy study.

This chain joins TRBV5-6 and TRBJ2-7; D is unresolved. This CDR3 has 12 residues. The germline V and J ends were trimmed by 2 bases and 3 bases, with 6 bases remaining between them. Germline lookup yields CDR1 SGHDT and CDR2 YYEEEE. CDR3 nucleotides: TGTGCCAGCAGCTTCACTATCTACGAGCAGTACTTC. Translating it yields CASSFTIYEQYF.

The chain has TRBV6-1 and TRBJ1-4; D uncertain. The CDR3 extends over 15 amino acids. CDR1 is MNHNS, CDR2 SASEGT, per germline. Trimming stripped 3 bases from V and 7 bases from J, with 15 bases between. CDR3 residues: CASSDGRSSPEKLFF. DNA of the CDR3: TGTGCCAGCAGTGACGGGAGGTCCTCTCCTGAAAAACTGTTTTTT.